The next 8 T cell receptor beta chains were all read from a single sample in a study of blood T cell repertoires in COVID-19. Method: immunoSEQ multiplex PCR; TCRdb's copy keeps in-frame clones and lacks some. The table lists a few hundred thousand clones, 88% of them singletons. The sequenced sample consisted of peripheral blood. The receptor set was obtained from a woman in her seventies with COVID-19, enrolled during active disease.

The rearrangement joins TRBV5-4 to TRBJ2-2; TRBD1 is a possible D gene (6 bases). V was cut by 6 bases and J by 0 bases, with 12 bases left in between. Germline V CDR1 and CDR2: SGHNT, YYREEE (reference sequence). This CDR3 region has 15 residues. CDR3: CASTNGGTNTGELFF. The CDR3, as DNA: TGTGCCAGCACAAATGGGGGCACGAACACCGGGGAGCTGTTTTTT.

The V call is TRBV5-4, the J call TRBJ2-1; 7 nucleotides agree with TRBD2. Unmatched junction bases numbered 13, after V lost 0 bases and J lost 7 bases. CDR1 and CDR2 from the germline V gene are SGHNT and YYREEE (reference sequence). The CDR3 sequence is 17 residues long. CDR3 protein: CASSLARRERPGNEQFF. CDR3 nucleotide sequence: TGTGCCAGCAGCTTGGCCCGGCGGGAGCGCCCCGGGAATGAGCAGTTCTTC.

The chain carries TRBV30 and TRBJ2-1, with TRBD1 matching 9 bases. V gave up 2 bases and J gave up 8 bases; unmatched junction bases: 10. CDR1 is GTSNPN, CDR2 SVGIG, per germline (reference sequence). The CDR3 is 15 residues long. CDR3 residues: CAWSRGQGGEDEQFF. In nucleotides, the CDR3 is TGTGCCTGGAGTCGGGGACAGGGAGGGGAAGATGAGCAGTTCTTC.

This chain links TRBV28 with TRBJ1-1; D possibly corresponds to TRBD1 (5 bases). The CDR3 loop spans 15 amino acids. CDR1 is MDHEN and CDR2 is SYDVKM in the germline V gene. V lost 4 bases, J lost 3 bases, and 15 bases lay in between. The CDR3: CASSSATAGYTEAFF. The CDR3 DNA reads TGTGCCAGCAGTTCAGCGACAGCAGGTTACACTGAAGCTTTCTTT.

This clone was counted once. The chain recombines TRBV20-1 with TRBJ2-1; no clear D gene. The CDR3 has 10 amino acids. The V and J ends lost 5 bases and 9 bases respectively, with 8 bases between them. Germline assignment: CDR1 DFQATT and CDR2 SNEGSKA (reference sequence). The CDR3 DNA sequence: TGCAGTGCTGCGGTAACTGAGCAGTTCTTC. Protein sequence: CSAAVTEQFF.

The chain recombines TRBV2 with TRBJ2-2; 7 nucleotides match TRBD2. Losses at the gene ends were 8 bases for V and 4 bases for J; bases not matched to a gene: 7. The germline V gene has CDR1 SNHLY and CDR2 FYNNEI. The CDR3 loop spans 14 amino acids. This chain's CDR3 is CASARSGTTGELFF. CDR3 nucleotides: TGTGCCAGCGCTAGGAGCGGGACCACCGGGGAGCTGTTTTTT.

The chain links TRBV2 to TRBJ1-1; 7 positions agree with TRBD1. CDR1 SNHLY and CDR2 FYNNEI come from the germline V gene. Trimming took 8 bases from V and 0 from J; bases not matched to a gene: 3. The CDR3 loop spans 13 amino acids. The DNA of the CDR3 is TGTGCCAGCCAGGGACAGCTGAACACTGAAGCTTTCTTT. Amino acid sequence: CASQGQLNTEAFF. Drawing the rest from reference TRBV2 and TRBJ1-1, the complete variable domain is EPEVTQTPSHQVTQMGQEVILRCVPISNHLYFYWYRQILGQKVEFLVSFYNNEISEKSEIFDDQFSVERPDGSNFTLKIRSTKLEDSAMYFCASQGQLNTEAFFGQGTRLTVV.

The chain carries TRBV11-3 and TRBJ2-7; D is possibly TRBD1 (5 bases). The CDR3 is 14 amino acids. The germline V and J ends were trimmed by 4 bases and 1 base, with 11 bases remaining between them. Germline-derived CDR1 and CDR2 are SGHNT and YENEEA. The CDR3 DNA is TGTGCCAGCAGCTCGATGACAGATTCCTACGAGCAGTACTTC. Translating it yields CASSSMTDSYEQYF.